The 17 T cell receptor beta chains below all came from one sample that was sequenced in a study of cytomegalovirus exposure and HLA in healthy donors. Amplification used 60 Vbeta primers and 13 Jbeta primers. Sequenced by immunoSEQ multiplex PCR; TCRdb stores in-frame clones only, minus some. The sample carries 150,000 to 200,000 clones, around two thirds recorded once. The sequencing input was PBMCs. Source of these receptors: a man aged 25 to 45 in good health and CMV-seropositive.

This clone was seen only a few times. V is TRBV4-1 and J is TRBJ2-1, with D maybe TRBD2 (7 bases). V lost 4 bases and J 6 bases, leaving 22 bases between the germline ends. Germline V gene lookup returns CDR1 MGHRA and CDR2 YSYEKL. This CDR3 is built from 17 residues. As DNA, the CDR3 is TGCGCCAGCAGCCGTGAGGCGGGAGCCTTGGGGGCCAATGAGCAGTTCTTC. Translating it yields CASSREAGALGANEQFF.

This clone was seen only a few times. The chain joins TRBV28 to TRBJ1-2; D may be TRBD1 (5 bases). The CDR3 runs 12 residues. Germline CDR1 and CDR2: MDHEN and SYDVKM. The CDR3 sequence is CFTAGVNYGYTF. The DNA of the CDR3 is TGTTTTACCGCGGGGGTTAACTATGGCTACACCTTC.

V gene TRBV12-5 combines with J gene TRBJ2-2; D call uncertain. Germline V gives CDR1 LGHNT, CDR2 FRNRAP. V lost 4 bases, J lost 7 bases, and 7 bases lay in between. The length of the CDR3 is 12 residues. For the CDR3, the DNA is TGTGCTAGTGGTTCCCCTTACGGGGAGCTGTTTTTT. Translated, it gives CASGSPYGELFF.

Here the CDR3 DNA reads TGTGCCAGTAGTATAGCTAGTATCGAGACCCAGTACTTC. Translation gives CASSIASIETQYF. The chain employs TRBV19 and TRBJ2-5; D not certain. CDR1 and CDR2 from the germline V gene are LNHDA and SQIVND (reference sequence). The CDR3 runs 13 residues. V lost 1 base and J 5 bases, leaving 8 bases between the germline ends.

This clone was counted a few times. The chain combines TRBV2 with TRBJ2-2; the match to TRBD1 covers 8 bases. Germline-derived CDR1 and CDR2 are SNHLY and FYNNEI. This CDR3 is built from 13 residues. Trimming took 4 bases from V and 5 from J; bases not matched to a gene: 0. The CDR3 nucleotides are TGTGCCAGCAGTGGACAGGGGACCGGGGAGCTGTTTTTT. Translating it yields CASSGQGTGELFF.

The rearrangement joins TRBV7-8 to TRBJ2-5, with D possibly TRBD1 on 5 matching bases. CDR1 SGHVS and CDR2 FQNEAQ come from the germline V gene. This CDR3 is 14 amino acids long. Deletions cut 2 bases from V and 3 bases from J, with 10 bases between. Written as DNA, the CDR3 is TGTGCCAGCAGCTTACTTCCAGGGAAAGAGACCCAGTACTTC. Translating gives CASSLLPGKETQYF.

This clone has a handful of counts. The genes are TRBV28 and TRBJ1-4; D is possibly TRBD1 (5 bases). There are 14 residues in the CDR3. The V gene's germline CDR1 is MDHEN and CDR2 SYDVKM. V lost 2 bases to trimming and J lost 6 bases, with 10 bases between them. The CDR3: CASSLGGTDEKLFF. The CDR3 DNA follows: TGTGCCAGCAGTTTAGGGGGGACTGATGAAAAACTGTTTTTT.

This chain joins TRBV6-1 and TRBJ2-2; 9 bases match TRBD1. V dropped 10 bases and J dropped 3; count of bases not matched to a gene: 6. This CDR3 has 14 residues. Germline loops: CDR1 MNHNS, CDR2 SASEGT. CDR3 bases: TGTGCCACCAAAGGGGACAGGGACACCGGGGAGCTGTTTTTT. Protein: CATKGDRDTGELFF.

The gene calls are TRBV27 and TRBJ1-6, with D perhaps TRBD1 (6 bases). Trimming removed 5 bases at V and 7 bases at J, with 12 bases between. Germline CDR1 is MNHEY and CDR2 is SMNVEV (reference sequence). The CDR3 has 14 amino acids. The CDR3 is CASSPDRSNSPLHF. CDR3 nucleotide sequence: TGTGCCAGCAGTCCAGACAGGTCAAATTCACCCCTCCACTTT.

Concerning this clone: The sample holds other DNA sequences that translate to the same CDR3. The chain employs TRBV6-1 and TRBJ2-7; tentatively, D is TRBD1 (6 bases). CDR3 length equals 14 residues. V was pared by 4 bases and J by 2 bases, with 12 bases between. Germline CDR1 MNHNS, CDR2 SASEGT. The CDR3 nucleotides are TGTGCCAGCAGTGGACAGGCGGGCGCCTACGAGCAGTACTTC. This sequence encodes CASSGQAGAYEQYF.

V and J are TRBV28 and TRBJ2-7; a weak D match, TRBD2 (6 bases). V lost 7 bases to trimming and J lost 1 base, with 14 bases between them. Germline assignment: CDR1 MDHEN and CDR2 SYDVKM. This CDR3 region has 14 residues. CDR3 region: CASTSGDFSYEQYF. Written as DNA, the CDR3 is TGTGCCAGCACCTCGGGGGACTTTTCCTACGAGCAGTACTTC.

The chain employs TRBV7-8 and TRBJ1-2; tentative D call: TRBD1 (6 bases). The CDR3 sequence is 14 residues long. The V gene's germline CDR1 is SGHVS and CDR2 FQNEAQ. Trimming removed 0 bases at V and 8 bases at J, with 13 bases between. In DNA, the CDR3 is TGTGCCAGCAGCTTAGCGCACGTTGGGGGCGGCTACACCTTC. It specifies CASSLAHVGGGYTF.

This chain links TRBV6-1 with TRBJ2-7; TRBD2 matches 8 bases. Trimming cost V 2 bases and J 3 bases; bases outside gene matches: 6. This CDR3 comprises 15 residues. Germline assignment: CDR1 MNHNS and CDR2 SASEGT. The CDR3 is CASSERSLAVYEQYF. CDR3 DNA sequence: TGTGCCAGCAGTGAAAGATCACTAGCGGTCTACGAGCAGTACTTC.

The chain recombines TRBV28 with TRBJ1-3; D is unresolved. Germline V gene lookup returns CDR1 MDHEN and CDR2 SYDVKM. Trimming shortened V by 4 bases and J by 2 bases, and 12 bases separated the two germline ends. This CDR3 spans 15 amino acids. CDR3 amino acids: CASSSYPYAGNTIYF. CDR3 nucleotide sequence: TGTGCCAGCAGTTCCTACCCGTATGCTGGAAACACCATATATTTT.

The rearrangement joins TRBV29-1 to TRBJ1-2, with 7 bases matching TRBD1. The junction had 7 bases not matched to a gene; V was cut back by 3 bases and J by 3 bases. This CDR3 spans 14 amino acids. In germline, CDR1 is SQVTM, CDR2 ANQGSEA. CDR3 loop: CSVDFRDRDYGYTF. The DNA for the CDR3 is TGCAGCGTTGATTTCAGGGACAGAGACTATGGCTACACCTTC.

The chain recombines TRBV5-1 with TRBJ2-1; TRBD2 might be the D (6 bases). The germline CDR1 and CDR2 sequences are SGHRS and YFSETQ. V lost 6 bases and J 7 bases, leaving 23 bases between the germline ends. This CDR3 has 16 residues. The CDR3 DNA reads TGCGCCAGCATTTTTAACCCGGGAGACGGGCAGAATGAGCAGTTCTTC. It yields the protein CASIFNPGDGQNEQFF.

The CDR3 DNA reads as TGTGCCAGCAGCTTCCCGGCTAGCGGGATTACCGGGGAGCTGTTTTTT. Translation: CASSFPASGITGELFF. The genes are TRBV7-9 and TRBJ2-2, with 9 bases identical to TRBD2. V lost 3 bases and J lost 5; bases outside the gene matches: 7. Per germline, CDR1 SEHNR and CDR2 FQNEAQ (reference sequence). This CDR3 spans 16 amino acids.